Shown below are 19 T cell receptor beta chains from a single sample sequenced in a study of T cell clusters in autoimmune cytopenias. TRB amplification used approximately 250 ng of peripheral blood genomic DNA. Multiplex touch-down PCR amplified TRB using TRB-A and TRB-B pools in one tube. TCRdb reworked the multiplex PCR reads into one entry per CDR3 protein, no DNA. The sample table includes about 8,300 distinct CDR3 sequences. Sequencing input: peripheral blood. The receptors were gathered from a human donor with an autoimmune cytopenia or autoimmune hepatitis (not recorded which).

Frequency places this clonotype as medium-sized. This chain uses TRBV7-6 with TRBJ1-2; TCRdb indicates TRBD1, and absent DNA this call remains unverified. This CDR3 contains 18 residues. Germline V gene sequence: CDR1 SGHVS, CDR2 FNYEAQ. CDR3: CASSFEGQGRVTNYGYTF.

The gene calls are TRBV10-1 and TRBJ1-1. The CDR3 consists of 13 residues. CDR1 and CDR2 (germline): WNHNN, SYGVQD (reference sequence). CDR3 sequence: CASSDRVDTEAFF.

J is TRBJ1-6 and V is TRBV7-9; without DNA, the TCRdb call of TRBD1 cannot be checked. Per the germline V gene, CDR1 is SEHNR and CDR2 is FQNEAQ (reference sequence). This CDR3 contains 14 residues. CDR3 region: CASSLEGPGSPLHF.

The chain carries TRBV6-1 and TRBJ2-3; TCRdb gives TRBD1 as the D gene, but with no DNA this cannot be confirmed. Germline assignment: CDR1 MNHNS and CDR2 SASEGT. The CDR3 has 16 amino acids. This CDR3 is CASSALTGGLTDTQYF.

CDR3 sequence: CASTRGQNQETQYF. This chain uses TRBV7-9 with TRBJ2-5; TCRdb proposes TRBD1, but this gene call is untestable without DNA. This CDR3 region has 14 residues. Germline V gives CDR1 SEHNR, CDR2 FQNEAQ (reference sequence).

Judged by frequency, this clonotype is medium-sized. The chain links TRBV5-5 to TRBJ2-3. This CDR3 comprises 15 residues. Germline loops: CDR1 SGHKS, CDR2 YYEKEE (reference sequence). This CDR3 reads CASSLGSSRPDTQYF.

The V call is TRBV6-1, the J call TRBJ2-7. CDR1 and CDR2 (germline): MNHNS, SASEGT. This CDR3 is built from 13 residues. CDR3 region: CASSYDRTYEQYF.

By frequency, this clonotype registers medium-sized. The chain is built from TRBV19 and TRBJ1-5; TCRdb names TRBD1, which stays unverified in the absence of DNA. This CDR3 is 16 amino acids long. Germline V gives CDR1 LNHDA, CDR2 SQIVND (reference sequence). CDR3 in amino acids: CASSTETGGSEQPQHF.

The chain's CDR3 is CSALPGTGASEQYF. The rearrangement links TRBV20-1 to TRBJ2-7; with no DNA, the TCRdb D assignment of TRBD1 cannot be verified. CDR1 DFQATT and CDR2 SNEGSKA come from the germline V gene (reference sequence). The CDR3 extends over 14 amino acids.

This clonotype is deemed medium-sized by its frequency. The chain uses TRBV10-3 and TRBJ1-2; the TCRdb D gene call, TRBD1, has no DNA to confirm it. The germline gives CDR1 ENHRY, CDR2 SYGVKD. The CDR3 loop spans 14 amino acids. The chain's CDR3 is CAITTGQGEDGYTF.

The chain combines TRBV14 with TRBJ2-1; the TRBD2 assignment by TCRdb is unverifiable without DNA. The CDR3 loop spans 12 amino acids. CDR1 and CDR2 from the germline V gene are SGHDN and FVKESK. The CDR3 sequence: CASSKSPRKQFF.

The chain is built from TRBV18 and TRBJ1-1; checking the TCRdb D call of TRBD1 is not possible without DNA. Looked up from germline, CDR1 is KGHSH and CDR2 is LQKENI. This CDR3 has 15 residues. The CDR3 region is CASSRGGQWNTEAFF. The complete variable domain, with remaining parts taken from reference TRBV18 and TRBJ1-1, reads NAGVMQNPRHLVRRRGQEARLRCSPMKGHSHVYWYRQLPEEGLKFMVYLQKENIIDESGMPKERFSAEFPKEGPSILRIQQVVRGDSAAYFCASSRGGQWNTEAFFGQGTRLTVV.

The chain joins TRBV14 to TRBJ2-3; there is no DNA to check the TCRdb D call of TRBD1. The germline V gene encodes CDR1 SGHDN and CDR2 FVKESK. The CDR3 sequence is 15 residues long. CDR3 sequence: CASSLQMGAGDTQYF.

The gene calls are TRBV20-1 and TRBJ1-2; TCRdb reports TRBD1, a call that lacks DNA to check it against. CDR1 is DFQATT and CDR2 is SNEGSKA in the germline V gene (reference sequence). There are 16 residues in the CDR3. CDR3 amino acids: CSARDLARGNDYGYTF.

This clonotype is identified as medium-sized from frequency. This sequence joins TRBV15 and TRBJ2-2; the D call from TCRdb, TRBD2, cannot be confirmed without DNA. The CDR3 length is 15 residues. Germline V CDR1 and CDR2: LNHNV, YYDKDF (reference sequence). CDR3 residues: CATSSTSGYGGELFF. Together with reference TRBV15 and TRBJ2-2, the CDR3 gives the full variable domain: DAMVIQNPRYQVTQFGKPVTLSCSQTLNHNVMYWYQQKSSQAPKLLFHYYDKDFNNEADTPDNFQSRRPNTSFCFLDIRSPGLGDTAMYLCATSSTSGYGGELFFGEGSRLTVL.

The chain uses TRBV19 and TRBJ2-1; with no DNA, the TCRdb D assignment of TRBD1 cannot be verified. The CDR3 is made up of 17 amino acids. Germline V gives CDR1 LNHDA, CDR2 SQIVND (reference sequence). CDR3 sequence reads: CASSIGLWRGGYNEQFF.

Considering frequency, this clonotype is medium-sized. CDR3: CASIPDRGQDTQYF. The gene calls are TRBV5-4 and TRBJ2-3; TCRdb names TRBD1, which stays unverified in the absence of DNA. Per the germline V gene, CDR1 is SGHNT and CDR2 is YYREEE (reference sequence). The CDR3 extends over 14 amino acids. The whole variable domain, remainder taken from reference TRBV5-4 and TRBJ2-3, is ETGVTQSPTHLIKTRGQQVTLRCSSQSGHNTVSWYQQALGQGPQFIFQYYREEENGRGNFPPRFSGLQFPNYSSELNVNALELDDSALYLCASIPDRGQDTQYFGPGTRLTVL.

The CDR3 sequence: CASSTHPRDRGHTIYF. V is TRBV19 and J is TRBJ1-3; absent DNA, TCRdb's TRBD1 call cannot be checked. The CDR3 runs 16 residues. The V gene's germline CDR1 is LNHDA and CDR2 SQIVND (reference sequence).

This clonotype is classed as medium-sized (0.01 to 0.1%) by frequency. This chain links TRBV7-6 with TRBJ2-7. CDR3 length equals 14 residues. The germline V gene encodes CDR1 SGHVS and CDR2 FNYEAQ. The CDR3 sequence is CASSSPTVSYEQYF.